This T cell receptor (beta chain) derives from a study of blood T cell dynamics during melanoma immunotherapy. Study context: Standard first-line treatment here was pembrolizumab or nivolumab plus ipilimumab in metastatic melanoma. Whole-study findings and limits: It remained unknown if the driving T cell clones were melanoma-specific.

Time point specified: week 3, after first cycle of checkpoint inhibitor. Prior systemic cancer therapy, immunosuppressant use and other active malignancies excluded patients. With respect to this clone: As yet, its antigen is unknown.

CDR1 and CDR2 (germline): MNHEY, SVGAGI. The CDR3 consists of 14 residues. The ends lost 6 bases at V and 2 bases at J; junction bases unmatched: 7. The assay was immunoSEQ multiplex PCR, and TCRdb's table has in-frame clones only and misses some. Among thousands of clones, 85% were seen once, and the ten largest hold 3.6%. The input for sequencing was blood, taken from a patient treated with checkpoint blockade. The chain joins TRBV6-5 to TRBJ2-7; 7 nucleotides align to TRBD1. The source is a human donor with melanoma. CDR3 nucleotide sequence: TGTGCCAGCAGAAGGACAGGCGTCACCTACGAGCAGTACTTC. Translating it yields CASRRTGVTYEQYF.